The following is a TCR beta chain sequence with its context. This clonotype was counted ten times or more. The antigen it binds to is not known. Qualities for individual bases were not recorded, and no much larger clone is one base off. The data are from a study of breast tumors, draining lymph nodes, adjacent tissues (dated by TCRdb to the mid-2010s). General notes on the study: The study compared TCR beta repertoires across tumor, adjacent nontumor tissue and axillary lymph nodes from breast cancer patients. In human breast cancer, the study set out to assess how tumor, surrounding tissue and draining lymph node repertoires relate to one another and whether T cells might be exchanged between them. Broad study findings and their caveats: The conclusion that tumor T cells originate in lymph nodes was framed as consistent with a hypothesis rather than directly demonstrated. Tumors showed preferential V and J gene usage, and their T-cell repertoire diversity fell below that of lymph nodes yet above that of nontumor tissue. The data were judged consistent with most tumor T cells deriving from the lymph node and then expanding within tumor tissue. Tumor and nontumor tissue repertoires were found to be significantly more similar in luminal-like than in basal-like breast cancer.

Sequencing was carried out with an Illumina HiSeq 2000. TCR beta chain libraries were generated by multiplex PCR amplification. The amplified TCR beta chain products were analyzed by high-throughput sequencing. The public reads were quality trimmed at Q25 with fastp and then assembled into clones with MiXCR by TCRdb, keeping productive beta chains. Entries are consolidated by CDR3 protein sequence, retaining the most common genes and DNA. The sample includes approximately 120,000 distinct CDR3 sequences, with 20% to 25% observed a single time. Roughly 2% of the sample is taken by the ten largest. Lymph node samples were obtained from the axillary draining lymph nodes of breast cancer patients. The germline ends are 13 bases apart after V is trimmed by 2 bases and J by 2 bases. Its CDR3 holds 16 amino acids, cysteine through phenylalanine. Only the CDR3 portion is preserved as DNA: 48 bases, with reading frame beginning at the first base. CDR1 and CDR2 are drawn from the germline V gene: SNHLY, FYNNEI.

Sequenced: axillary lymph node tissue. This TCR came from a female donor with breast cancer. Some clones in this sample may be carry-over from other donors' samples. The chain is assembled from TRBV2 and TRBJ1-5; no confident D gene assignment can be made. Here is the DNA: TGTGCCAGCAGTGAAAGCACACCTGGGGGCAATCAGCCCCAGCATTTT. The encoded protein is CASSESTPGGNQPQHF.